Here is one T cell receptor (beta chain) with its context. Antigen unknown. The CDR3 runs to 15 residues. V lost 2 bases to trimming and J lost 0 bases, with 8 bases between them. CDR1 and CDR2 (germline): MNHNS, SASEGT. The entry originates in a study of shared clonotypes between healthy human individuals. Study-wide results and limits: Though the depth was large, rarefaction showed that sorted-subset sequencing was incomplete. Naive subsets generally exceeded memory subsets in estimated richness. Owing to a small donor count, the genetic and exposure-history diversity represented was limited.

Method: immunoSEQ multiplex PCR; TCRdb's copy keeps in-frame clones and lacks some. The sample carries about 2.3 million clones, under 95% recorded once. This chain uses TRBV6-1 with TRBJ1-5; D is undetermined. The sample taken for sequencing was naive CD4+ T cells from PBMCs. The subset was: CD45RA+ positively selected. This TCR derives from a man aged 18 to 30 in good health. Some clones in this sample may be carry-over from other donors' samples. CDR3 in amino acids: CASSEQFLSNQPQHF. CDR3 DNA: TGTGCCAGCAGTGAACAGTTCCTTAGCAATCAGCCCCAGCATTTT.